This is a list of T cell receptor beta chains from one sample in a study of glioma-infiltrating T cells. TCRdb re-analysed the multiplex PCR reads in MiXCR, keeping a single row per CDR3 protein. The data contain 110,000 or so distinct CDR3 sequences, around a quarter of them singletons. Material: glioma tissue, nonneoplastic brain tissue, or PBMCs (not recorded which). These receptors all stem from a human donor with low-grade glioma or glioblastoma, undergoing nonglioma brain surgery, or in good health (not recorded which). The CDR3 runs from the conserved cysteine through the conserved F or W. A D gene is named only where the DNA matches it firmly. Size is stated for part of the rows, as once, few or many counts, or as a class when the clone is expanded.

v_gene	abundance	j_gene	d_gene	CDR3nt	CDR3aa
TRBV7-2	many	TRBJ2-3	-	TGTGCCAGCAGCTTTGGACTACGCCCCGATACGCAGTATTTT	CASSFGLRPDTQYF
TRBV12-5	once	TRBJ1-2	-	TGTGCTAGTGGTTTGGAGCCGCCTCACTATGGCTACACCTTC	CASGLEPPHYGYTF
TRBV6-2/TRBV6-3	-	TRBJ1-2	-	TGTGCCAGCAGTTACCAGGGAACCTATGGCTACACCTTC	CASSYQGTYGYTF
TRBV29-1	-	TRBJ1-2	-	TGCAGCGCCCTTGGGCTCACGGACTATGGCTACACCTTC	CSALGLTDYGYTF
TRBV6-1	many	TRBJ2-5	TRBD1	TGTGCCAGCAGGTCGAATTCAGGGGGCAGCGGACAAGAGACCCAGTACTTC	CASRSNSGGSGQETQYF
TRBV7-9	many	TRBJ2-2	-	TGTGCCAGCAGCCGCACGGTCGTTTCGAACACCGGGGAGCTGTTTTTT	CASSRTVVSNTGELFF
TRBV7-2	many	TRBJ1-2	TRBD1	TGTGCCAGCAGCCCTGGGTGGCGACAGGGCCATGGCTACACCTTC	CASSPGWRQGHGYTF
TRBV20-1	many	TRBJ1-4	-	TGCAGTGCTAGAGATCAGGGGGAAAAACTGTTTTTT	CSARDQGEKLFF
TRBV27	many	TRBJ2-5	-	TGTGCCAGCAGGGCACTATTAGGCCTAGAGAAGGCCCAGTACTTC	CASRALLGLEKAQYF
TRBV6-2/TRBV6-3	-	TRBJ2-7	-	TGTGCCAGCAGTGGAATCCGGGACCCTATCTACGAGCAGTACTTC	CASSGIRDPIYEQYF
TRBV5-1	many	TRBJ1-1	-	TGCGCCAGCAGCTTGGGGGGTAAGACTGAAGCTTTCTTT	CASSLGGKTEAFF
TRBV6-2/TRBV6-3	many	TRBJ1-1	TRBD1	TGTGCCAGCAGTTCGTCCCGGGACAGGGGCCGAGCTTTCTTT	CASSSSRDRGRAFF
TRBV20-1	many	TRBJ2-7	-	TGCAGTGCTAGAGAACGAGGGAGGCCCTACGAGCAGTACTTC	CSARERGRPYEQYF
TRBV7-9	many	TRBJ2-2	-	TGTGCCAGCCATCCAGGTCTGAACACCGGGGAGCTGTTTTTT	CASHPGLNTGELFF
TRBV12-3/TRBV12-4	many	TRBJ1-5	-	TGTGCCAGCAGTTTTAGGCAGAGCAATCAGCCCCAGCATTTT	CASSFRQSNQPQHF
TRBV7-2	-	TRBJ2-3	TRBD2	TGTGCCAGCAGTACCGGCACTAGCGGGAGTGGTACGCAGTATTTT	CASSTGTSGSGTQYF
TRBV18	many	TRBJ2-1	TRBD1	TGTGCCAGCTCACCCAAGGGGGCAGGCTTCAAAAATGAGCAGTTCTTC	CASSPKGAGFKNEQFF
TRBV5-1	-	TRBJ2-1	TRBD1	TGCGCCAGCAGCTTGCCCCGGGACAGGGGGGGATACAATGAGCAGTTCTTC	CASSLPRDRGGYNEQFF
TRBV7-9	many	TRBJ2-4	-	TGTGCCAGCAGCCCTTGGGCGGGGAAAGCCAAAAACATTCAGTACTTC	CASSPWAGKAKNIQYF
TRBV9	-	TRBJ1-6	-	TGTGCCAGCAGCGTAGACTCCCCAGGTACATCTTCACCCCTCCACTTT	CASSVDSPGTSSPLHF
TRBV11-2	few	TRBJ1-5	-	TGTGCCAGCAGCTCTCGCCGCGACAGCGGCGACGGCAATCAGCCCCAGCATTTT	CASSSRRDSGDGNQPQHF
TRBV27	many	TRBJ1-1	-	TGTGCCAGCAGTTCTCCGACTTTGAACACTGAAGCTTTCTTT	CASSSPTLNTEAFF
TRBV6-2/TRBV6-3	many	TRBJ1-3	-	TGTGCCAGCAGTTACTCGGTTACTGGAAACACCATATATTTT	CASSYSVTGNTIYF
TRBV3-1	-	TRBJ2-7	-	TGTGCCAGCAGCCCCGGGGAAGTGACCTACGAGCAGTACTTC	CASSPGEVTYEQYF
TRBV12-3/TRBV12-4	few	TRBJ1-1	-	TGTGCCAGCAGGAAACAAACAGGGAAAGTTGATGAAGCTTTCTTT	CASRKQTGKVDEAFF
TRBV6-6	many	TRBJ2-7	-	TGTGCCAGCAGTTACTCGGGGAAGGGCGAGCAGTACTTC	CASSYSGKGEQYF
TRBV28	-	TRBJ1-2	TRBD1	TGTGCCAGCAGTAGACCGGGACAGGGCAAATATGGCTACACCTTC	CASSRPGQGKYGYTF
TRBV11-1	-	TRBJ1-1	-	TGTGCCAGCAGGATCCAGACGGACACTGAAGCTTTCTTT	CASRIQTDTEAFF
TRBV4-1	few	TRBJ2-1	-	TGCGCCAGCAGCCCTATTAGCGGCAGCTCCTACAATGAGCAGTTCTTC	CASSPISGSSYNEQFF
TRBV7-2	many	TRBJ1-1	-	TGTGCCAGCAGCTTAACCAGGGTGAACACTGAAGCTTTCTTT	CASSLTRVNTEAFF
TRBV2	few	TRBJ2-1	TRBD2	TGTGCCAGCAAGCTGGCGCGGGAGAGGTACAATGAGCAGTTCTTC	CASKLARERYNEQFF
TRBV18	many	TRBJ2-7	TRBD1	TGTGCCAGCTCAGGACAGGGGGATGCGTCCTACGAGCAGTACTTC	CASSGQGDASYEQYF
TRBV6-2/TRBV6-3	many	TRBJ2-5	TRBD2	TGTGCCAGCCGAGGCGGGAGCGAGACCCAGTACTTC	CASRGGSETQYF
TRBV29-1	few	TRBJ2-7	-	TGCAGCGCAGCTTCAGGGGACCGGGACGAGCAGTACTTC	CSAASGDRDEQYF
TRBV7-2	many	TRBJ1-5	TRBD1	TGTGCCAGCAGCCCTGTGACAGGGTCCGATCAGCCCCAGCATTTT	CASSPVTGSDQPQHF
TRBV3-1	many	TRBJ1-1	-	TGTGCCAGCAGCCAAAGAAGGGACGAAGCTTTCTTT	CASSQRRDEAFF
TRBV12-3/TRBV12-4	-	TRBJ1-3	-	TGTGCCAGCAGCTACCAGGGGCCCGGAAACACCATATATTTT	CASSYQGPGNTIYF
TRBV6-1	many	TRBJ2-7	TRBD1	TGTGCCAGCAGTGAGGCAGGGGGCGCCTCCTACGAGCAGTACTTC	CASSEAGGASYEQYF
TRBV6-1	many	TRBJ2-1	TRBD2	TGTGCCAGCAGTTTGACTGCCGGGACTAGCGGGAATGAGCAGTTCTTC	CASSLTAGTSGNEQFF
TRBV9	few	TRBJ2-3	TRBD2	TGTGCCAGCAGCGCTCGACTAGCGGGAGGGCCCAGAGATACGCAGTATTTT	CASSARLAGGPRDTQYF
TRBV7-9	-	TRBJ2-7	-	TGTGCCAGCAGCTTAGCTGCACAGAGCTCCTACGAGCAGTACTTC	CASSLAAQSSYEQYF
TRBV28	many	TRBJ2-1	TRBD2	TGTGCCAGCAGGGAAACAGCGGGAGGCTCCTACAATGAGCAGTTCTTC	CASRETAGGSYNEQFF
TRBV27	many	TRBJ2-1	-	TGTGCCAGCAGTCCGCAAGGGGGGGGAGGTGGTAATGAGCAGTTCTTC	CASSPQGGGGGNEQFF
TRBV4-1	many	TRBJ1-1	TRBD1	TGCGCCAGCAGCCAAGAGAGGGGACAGGCCAAAGCTTTCTTT	CASSQERGQAKAFF
TRBV6-1	many	TRBJ2-5	-	TGTGCCAGCAGTTTCCCCCGTGGGGGCGCGGAGACCCAGTACTTC	CASSFPRGGAETQYF
TRBV7-3	-	TRBJ2-7	-	TGTGCCAGCAGCCGTTACCTCACCTCCTACGAGCAGTACTTC	CASSRYLTSYEQYF
TRBV3-1	few	TRBJ2-1	-	TGTGCCAGCAGCCAAAGAGGGGGGAACAATGAGCAGTTCTTC	CASSQRGGNNEQFF
TRBV24-1	many	TRBJ2-1	TRBD1	TGTGCCACCAGTGATTTACAGGGGGGAAACTACAATGAGCAGTTCTTC	CATSDLQGGNYNEQFF
TRBV28	many	TRBJ2-1	TRBD2	TGTGCCAGCAGTTCTTCTAGCGGCCCCTACAATGAGCAGTTCTTC	CASSSSSGPYNEQFF
TRBV2	many	TRBJ2-1	-	TGTGCCAGCAGAGACCTTTCCGGACTCGGAAATGAGCAGTTCTTC	CASRDLSGLGNEQFF
TRBV18	many	TRBJ2-7	-	TGTGCCAGCTCACCGGGCAGGGGGGACGAGCAGTACTTC	CASSPGRGDEQYF
TRBV7-3	-	TRBJ2-1	-	TGTGCCAGCAGCTTAACGCCCCTGGCGGGACGACACAAAAGCAATGAGCAGTTCTTC	CASSLTPLAGRHKSNEQFF
TRBV7-8	many	TRBJ2-1	TRBD2	TGTGCCAGCAGCCACTCCGGGACTAGCGTCTACAATGAGCAGTTCTTC	CASSHSGTSVYNEQFF
TRBV15	many	TRBJ2-1	TRBD1	TGTGCCACCAGCAGAGATTCTCCACTCCGAGGGACAGAGGCCTACAATGAGCAGTTCTTC	CATSRDSPLRGTEAYNEQFF
TRBV29-1	many	TRBJ2-7	TRBD2	TGCAGCGCCTCAGCGGGAGGTTCCTACGAGCAGTACTTC	CSASAGGSYEQYF